This T cell receptor beta chain is drawn from a study of blood T cell dynamics during melanoma immunotherapy. Looking at the study overall: Patients with metastatic melanoma got pembrolizumab or nivolumab-ipilimumab as first-line care.

There are 15 residues in the CDR3. Germline V gene data show CDR1 as SNHLY and CDR2 as FYNNEI. Trimming pared 2 bases from V and 6 bases from J, leaving 17 bases between. Sample time point: week 3, after first cycle of checkpoint inhibitor. Sequenced by immunoSEQ multiplex PCR; TCRdb stores in-frame clones only, minus some. The sample holds some 20,000 clones; about 85% are singletons and the top ten take about 7.5%. Study-wide findings and caveats: The study could not tell melanoma-specific clones from general immune activation.

On this clone: Its matching antigen is unknown.

V gene TRBV2 combines with J gene TRBJ2-7, with D maybe TRBD1 (6 bases). This specimen consisted of blood, obtained from a patient treated with checkpoint blockade. The TCR comes from a human donor with melanoma. The CDR3 bases are TGTGCCAGCAGTGAACGGAGTCAGGGGAAGGGCGAGCAGTACTTC. It translates to CASSERSQGKGEQYF.